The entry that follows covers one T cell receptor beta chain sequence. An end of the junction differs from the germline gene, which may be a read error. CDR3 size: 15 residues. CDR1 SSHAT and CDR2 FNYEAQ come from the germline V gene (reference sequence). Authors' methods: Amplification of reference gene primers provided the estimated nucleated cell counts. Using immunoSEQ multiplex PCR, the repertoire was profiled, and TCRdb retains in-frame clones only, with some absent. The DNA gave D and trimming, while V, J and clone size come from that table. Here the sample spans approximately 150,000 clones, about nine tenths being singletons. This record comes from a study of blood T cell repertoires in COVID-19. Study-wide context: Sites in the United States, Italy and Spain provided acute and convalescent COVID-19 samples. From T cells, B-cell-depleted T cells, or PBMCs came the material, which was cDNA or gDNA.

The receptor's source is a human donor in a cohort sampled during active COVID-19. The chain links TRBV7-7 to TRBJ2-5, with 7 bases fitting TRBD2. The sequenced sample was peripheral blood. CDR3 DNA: TGTGCTAGCAGCTTAAGAGCGGGGCCCCAAGAGACCCAGTACTTC. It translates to CASSLRAGPQETQYF.